The entry below gives a single TCR beta chain sequence along with its context. No antigen is known for it. The record originates from a study of post-analysis software for immune sequencing data. Study observations and caveats: Elevated frequency relative to controls characterized roughly five TRBV segments in patients, TRBV5-6, TRBV5-1 and TRBV20-1 among them. The study found significantly lower normalized Chao1 diversity in multiple sclerosis patients than in controls.

This CDR3 has 13 residues. CDR1 DFQATT and CDR2 SNEGSKA come from the germline V gene (reference sequence). V lost 3 bases and J lost 6; bases outside the gene matches: 6. Included in the TCR beta cDNA libraries were unique molecular identifiers. One entry per CDR3 protein results from TCRdb running MiXCR on the PCR reads. The data contain hundreds of thousands of distinct CDR3 sequences, under 70% of them singletons. Sequencing was done on a sample of blood. The source is a girl under 18 with multiple sclerosis. This chain uses TRBV20-1 with TRBJ2-7, with TRBD2 matching over 9 bases. CDR3 bases: TGCAGTGCTAGTCTAGCGGGGACCCTCGAGCAGTACTTC. This encodes CSASLAGTLEQYF.